The rows below give T cell receptor beta chains drawn from one sample of a study of molecular identifiers for immune sequencing clone quantification. From the PCR reads, TCRdb called clonotypes with MiXCR, one entry per CDR3 protein. The profile shows about 500,000 distinct CDR3 sequences, around 23% of them singletons. The source material was naive CD8+ T cells from blood, with Jurkat cell RNA spiked in. The receptors here all came from a human donor in good health. Some libraries in this study had Jurkat cell RNA spiked in. The conserved cysteine and the conserved F or W are not part of the CDR3 here. Each record gives: clone size, V gene, J gene, CDR3 protein. Clone size is not always given. Where it is, it says once, few, many or a class for expanded clones.

NA,TRBV3-1,TRBJ2-1,ASSPPGLDNEQF
many,TRBV7-2,TRBJ2-3,ASSPGLVSWDTQY
few,TRBV25-1,TRBJ1-1,ASSYDYRDRGTEAF
few,TRBV12-3/TRBV12-4,TRBJ1-1,ASSFQGTGTEAF
NA,TRBV27,TRBJ1-6,ASSLEGAYSSLH
NA,TRBV5-6,TRBJ2-1,ASSLDSRAYNEQF
many,TRBV9,TRBJ1-5,ASSVGYSNQPQH
NA,TRBV3-1,TRBJ2-5,ASSQVSSGAQETQY
many,TRBV20-1,TRBJ1-5,SAPLVGGLGQPQH
many,TRBV6-2/TRBV6-3,TRBJ1-1,ASRSLARPGGEAF
NA,TRBV4-1,TRBJ1-1,ASSQGGGNTEAF
many,TRBV29-1,TRBJ2-3,SPWVRGRAADTQY
few,TRBV4-3,TRBJ2-3,ASSQNPRAKDTQY
NA,TRBV19,TRBJ2-2,ASSMGTRGTGELF
few,TRBV19,TRBJ1-1,ASSVGQKNTEAF
few,TRBV9,TRBJ1-1,ASSVGLFTEAF
NA,TRBV29-1,TRBJ2-1,SVAILAGYNAQF
few,TRBV19,TRBJ1-6,ASSIDGGDLSASPLH
few,TRBV2,TRBJ2-3,ASSEAGLGTQY
NA,TRBV20-1,TRBJ1-1,SATLNGGSEAF
NA,TRBV27,TRBJ1-4,ASSFGQAGDEKLF
NA,TRBV5-1,TRBJ2-3,ASSPSHPFSTDTQY
NA,TRBV5-5,TRBJ1-2,ASSLRQINYGYT